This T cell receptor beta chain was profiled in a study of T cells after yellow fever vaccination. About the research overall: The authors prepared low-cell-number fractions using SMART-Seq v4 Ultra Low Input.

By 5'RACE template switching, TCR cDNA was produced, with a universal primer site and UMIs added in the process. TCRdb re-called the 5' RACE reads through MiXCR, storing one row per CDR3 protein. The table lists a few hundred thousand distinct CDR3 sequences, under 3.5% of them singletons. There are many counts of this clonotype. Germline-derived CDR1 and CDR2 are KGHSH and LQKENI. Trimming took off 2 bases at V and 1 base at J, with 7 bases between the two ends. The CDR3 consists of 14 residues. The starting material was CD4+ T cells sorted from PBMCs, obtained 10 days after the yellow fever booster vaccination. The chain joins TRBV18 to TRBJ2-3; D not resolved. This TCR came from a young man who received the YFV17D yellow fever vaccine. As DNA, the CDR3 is TGTGCCAGCTCACCAGATTCGCGCACAGATACGCAGTATTTT. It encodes CASSPDSRTDTQYF.